This T cell receptor (beta chain) was recovered during a study of identical twins. The CDR3 contains 14 residues. Germline V gene sequence: CDR1 SGHTA, CDR2 FQGNSA. Losses at the gene ends were 7 bases for V and 5 bases for J; bases not matched to a gene: 8. In this sample, this clonotype turned up a few times. A single record per CDR3 protein comes from TCRdb applying MiXCR to the 5' RACE reads. The data show fewer than 650,000 distinct CDR3 sequences, around 9.6% seen once. These data were also filed under a second study, of yellow fever vaccine responses in identical twins. That source notes: Twins reportedly showed a vaccine T cell response that seemed partly convergent and partly personalized.

The sample taken for sequencing was PBMCs. The chain joins TRBV7-2 to TRBJ2-1, with 7 bases aligning to TRBD2. The origin of this receptor is a woman between 18 and 30 years old in good health. The CDR3 sequence is CASNGLGRNNEQFF. CDR3 bases: TGTGCCAGCAACGGACTAGGGAGAAACAATGAGCAGTTCTTC.